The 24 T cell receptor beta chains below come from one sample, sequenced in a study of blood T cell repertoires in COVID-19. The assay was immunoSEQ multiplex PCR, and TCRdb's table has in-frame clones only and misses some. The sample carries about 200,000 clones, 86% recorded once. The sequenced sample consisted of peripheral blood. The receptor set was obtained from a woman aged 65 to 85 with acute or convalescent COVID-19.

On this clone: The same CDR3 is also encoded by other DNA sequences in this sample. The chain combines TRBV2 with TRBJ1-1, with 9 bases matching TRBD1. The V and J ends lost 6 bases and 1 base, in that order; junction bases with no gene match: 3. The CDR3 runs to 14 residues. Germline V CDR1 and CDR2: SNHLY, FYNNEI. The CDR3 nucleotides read TGTGCCAGCAGGGGGACAGGGAAGAACACTGAAGCTTTCTTT. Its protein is CASRGTGKNTEAFF.

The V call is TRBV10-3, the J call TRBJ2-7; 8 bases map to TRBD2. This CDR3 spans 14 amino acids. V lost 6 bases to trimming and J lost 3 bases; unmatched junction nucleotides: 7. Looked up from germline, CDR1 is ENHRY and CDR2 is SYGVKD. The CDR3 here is CAIREAGDYYEQYF. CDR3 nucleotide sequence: TGTGCCATCAGAGAAGCGGGGGACTACTACGAGCAGTACTTC.

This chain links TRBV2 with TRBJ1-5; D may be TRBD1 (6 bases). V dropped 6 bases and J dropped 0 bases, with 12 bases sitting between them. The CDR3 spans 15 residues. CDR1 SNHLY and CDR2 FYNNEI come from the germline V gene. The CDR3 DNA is TGTGCCAGCAGGGAACAGGGACTTAGCAATCAGCCCCAGCATTTT. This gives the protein CASREQGLSNQPQHF.

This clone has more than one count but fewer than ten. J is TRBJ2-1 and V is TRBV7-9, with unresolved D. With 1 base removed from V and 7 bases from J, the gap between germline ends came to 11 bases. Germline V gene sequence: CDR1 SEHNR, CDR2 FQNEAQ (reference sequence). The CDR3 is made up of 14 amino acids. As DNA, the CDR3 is TGTGCCAGCAGCTTAGGGAAGGCGGCTAATGAGCAGTTCTTC. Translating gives CASSLGKAANEQFF. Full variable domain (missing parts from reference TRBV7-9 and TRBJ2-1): DTGVSQNPRHKITKRGQNVTFRCDPISEHNRLYWYRQTLGQGPEFLTYFQNEAQLEKSRLLSDRFSAERPKGSFSTLEIQRTEQGDSAMYLCASSLGKAANEQFFGPGTRLTVL.

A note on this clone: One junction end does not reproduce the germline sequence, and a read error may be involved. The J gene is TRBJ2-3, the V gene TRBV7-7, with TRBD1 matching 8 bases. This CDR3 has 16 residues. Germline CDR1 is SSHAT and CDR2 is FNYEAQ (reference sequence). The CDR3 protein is CASSLGAGGFTDTQYF. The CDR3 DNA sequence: TGTGCTAGCAGCTTAGGGGCAGGGGGCTTTACAGATACGCAGTATTTT.

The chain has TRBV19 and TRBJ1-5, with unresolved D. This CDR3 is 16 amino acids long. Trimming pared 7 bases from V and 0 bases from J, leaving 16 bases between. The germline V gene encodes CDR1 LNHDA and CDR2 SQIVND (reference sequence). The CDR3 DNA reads TGTGCCAGTAAGGAGGAAAATACCGTTAGCAATCAGCCCCAGCATTTT. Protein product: CASKEENTVSNQPQHF.

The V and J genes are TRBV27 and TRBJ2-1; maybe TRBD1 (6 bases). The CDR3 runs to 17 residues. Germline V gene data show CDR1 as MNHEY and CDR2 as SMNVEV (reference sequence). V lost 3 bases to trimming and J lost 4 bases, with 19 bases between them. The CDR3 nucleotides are TGTGCCAGCAGTTTGACGCCACAGGGAGAGGAATACAATGAGCAGTTCTTC. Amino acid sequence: CASSLTPQGEEYNEQFF.

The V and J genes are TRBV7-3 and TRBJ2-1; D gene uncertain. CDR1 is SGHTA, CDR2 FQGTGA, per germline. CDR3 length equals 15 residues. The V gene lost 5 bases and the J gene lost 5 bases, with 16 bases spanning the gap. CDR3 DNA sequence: TGTGCCAGCAGCCCCCAGGTGGGTCCCAACAATGAGCAGTTCTTC. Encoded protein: CASSPQVGPNNEQFF. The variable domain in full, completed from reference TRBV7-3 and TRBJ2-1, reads GAGVSQTPSNKVTEKGKYVELRCDPISGHTALYWYRQSLGQGPEFLIYFQGTGAADDSGLPNDRFFAVRPEGSVSTLKIQRTERGDSAVYLCASSPQVGPNNEQFFGPGTRLTVL.

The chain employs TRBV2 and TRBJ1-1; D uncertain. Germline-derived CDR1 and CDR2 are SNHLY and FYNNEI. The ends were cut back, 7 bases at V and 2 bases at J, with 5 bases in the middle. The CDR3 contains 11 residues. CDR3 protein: CASNLNTEAFF. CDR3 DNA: TGTGCCAGCAATTTAAACACTGAAGCTTTCTTT.

CDR3 region: CASRGRLDTEAFF. The CDR3, as DNA: TGTGCCAGCAGGGGGCGCTTGGACACTGAAGCTTTCTTT. The rearrangement uses TRBV2 and TRBJ1-1; D might be TRBD1 (5 bases). The CDR3 is 13 residues long. Germline V lookup: CDR1 SNHLY, CDR2 FYNNEI. V lost 6 bases to trimming and J lost 3 bases, with 11 bases between them.

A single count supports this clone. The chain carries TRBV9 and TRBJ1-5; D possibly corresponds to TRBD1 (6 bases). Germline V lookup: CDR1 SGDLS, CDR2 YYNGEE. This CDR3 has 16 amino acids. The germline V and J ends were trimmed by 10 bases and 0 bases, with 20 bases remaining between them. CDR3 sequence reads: CAPGEAGDYSNQPQHF. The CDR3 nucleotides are TGTGCCCCAGGGGAGGCCGGGGACTATAGCAATCAGCCCCAGCATTTT.

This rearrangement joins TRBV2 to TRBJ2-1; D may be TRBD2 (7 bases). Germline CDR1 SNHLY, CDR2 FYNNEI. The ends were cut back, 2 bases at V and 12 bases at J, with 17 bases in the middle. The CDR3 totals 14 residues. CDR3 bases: TGTGCCAGCAGTGAATGGACCGGGGGAGGGGGGCAGTTCTTC. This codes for CASSEWTGGGGQFF.

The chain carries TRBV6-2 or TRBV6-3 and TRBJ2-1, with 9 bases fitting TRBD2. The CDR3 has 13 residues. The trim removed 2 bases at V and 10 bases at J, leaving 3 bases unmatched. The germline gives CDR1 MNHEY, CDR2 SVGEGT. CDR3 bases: TGTGCCAGCAGTTACGGTGCGGGAGGGGAGCAGTTCTTC. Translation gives CASSYGAGGEQFF.

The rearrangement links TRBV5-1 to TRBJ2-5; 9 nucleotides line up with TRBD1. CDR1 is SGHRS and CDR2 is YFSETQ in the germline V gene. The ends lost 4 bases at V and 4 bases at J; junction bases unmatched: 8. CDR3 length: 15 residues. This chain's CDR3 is CASSPGQGRGETQYF. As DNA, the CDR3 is TGCGCCAGCAGCCCAGGACAGGGGAGAGGAGAGACCCAGTACTTC.

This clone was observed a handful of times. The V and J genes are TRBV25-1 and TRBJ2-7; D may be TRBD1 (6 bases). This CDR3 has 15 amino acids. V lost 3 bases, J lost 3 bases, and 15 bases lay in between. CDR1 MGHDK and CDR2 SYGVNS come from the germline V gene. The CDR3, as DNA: TGTGCCAGCAGTGATCCCGGGACACTCCGCTACGAGCAGTACTTC. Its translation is CASSDPGTLRYEQYF.

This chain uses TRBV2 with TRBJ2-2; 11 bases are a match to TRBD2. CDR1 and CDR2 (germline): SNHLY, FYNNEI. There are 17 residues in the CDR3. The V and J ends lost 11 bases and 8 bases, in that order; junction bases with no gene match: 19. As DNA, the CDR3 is TGTGCCTGTAGCCCTCTAAATCTAGCGGGAGGAAGGGGGGAGCTGTTTTTT. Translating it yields CACSPLNLAGGRGELFF.

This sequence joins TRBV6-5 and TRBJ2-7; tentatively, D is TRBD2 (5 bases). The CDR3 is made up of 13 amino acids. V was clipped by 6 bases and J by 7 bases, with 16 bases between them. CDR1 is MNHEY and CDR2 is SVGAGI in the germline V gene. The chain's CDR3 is CASSPEGLREQYF. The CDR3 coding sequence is TGTGCCAGCAGCCCAGAGGGTCTACGGGAGCAGTACTTC.

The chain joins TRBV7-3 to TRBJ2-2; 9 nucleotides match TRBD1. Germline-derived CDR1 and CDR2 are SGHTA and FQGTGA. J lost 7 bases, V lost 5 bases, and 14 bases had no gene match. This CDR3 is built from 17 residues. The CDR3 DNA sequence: TGTGCCAGCAGCGGGTCCCGGGACAGGGTCGGGATCGGGGAGCTGTTTTTT. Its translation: CASSGSRDRVGIGELFF.

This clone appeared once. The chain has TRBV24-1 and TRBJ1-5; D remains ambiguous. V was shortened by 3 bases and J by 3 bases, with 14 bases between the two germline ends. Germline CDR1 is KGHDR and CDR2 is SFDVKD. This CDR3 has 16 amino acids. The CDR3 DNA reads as TGTGCCACCAGTGATGCGGGGTCCCCCCTCAATCAGCCCCAGCATTTT. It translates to CATSDAGSPLNQPQHF.

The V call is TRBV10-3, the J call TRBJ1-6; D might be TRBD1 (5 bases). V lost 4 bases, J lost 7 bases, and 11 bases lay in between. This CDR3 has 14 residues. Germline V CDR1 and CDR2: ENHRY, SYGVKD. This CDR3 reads CAISVQGYNSPLHF. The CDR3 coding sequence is TGTGCCATCAGTGTGCAGGGATACAATTCACCCCTCCACTTT.

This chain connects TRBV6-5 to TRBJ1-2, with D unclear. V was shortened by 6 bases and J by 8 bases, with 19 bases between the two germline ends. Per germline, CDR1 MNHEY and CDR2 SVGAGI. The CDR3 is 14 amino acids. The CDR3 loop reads CASSYTWPSGGYTF. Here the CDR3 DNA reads TGTGCCAGCAGCTACACTTGGCCTTCCGGGGGCTACACCTTC.

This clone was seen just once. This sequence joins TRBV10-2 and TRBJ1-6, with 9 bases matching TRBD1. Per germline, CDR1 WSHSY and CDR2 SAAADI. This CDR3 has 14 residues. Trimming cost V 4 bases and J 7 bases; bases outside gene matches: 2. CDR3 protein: CASSGQGENSPLHF. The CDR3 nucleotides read TGCGCCAGCAGTGGACAGGGGGAGAATTCACCCCTCCACTTT.

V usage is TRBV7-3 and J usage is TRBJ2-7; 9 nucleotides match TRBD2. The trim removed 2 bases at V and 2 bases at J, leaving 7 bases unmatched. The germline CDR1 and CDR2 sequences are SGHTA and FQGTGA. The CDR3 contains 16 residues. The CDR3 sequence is CASSLVGTSSTYEQYF. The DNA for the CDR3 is TGTGCCAGCAGCTTAGTCGGGACTAGCAGCACCTACGAGCAGTACTTC.

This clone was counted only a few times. The CDR3 nucleotides read TGTGCCAGCAGTTTATTGGGCGCCGGGGAGCTGTTTTTT. As protein: CASSLLGAGELFF. V usage is TRBV27 and J usage is TRBJ2-2, with D hard to call. Germline V lookup: CDR1 MNHEY, CDR2 SMNVEV (reference sequence). Trimming pared 1 base from V and 6 bases from J, leaving 6 bases between. CDR3 length: 13 residues.